The TCR beta chain under discussion was sequenced for a study of shared clonotypes between healthy human individuals. Whole-study findings and limits: The sole specimen, blood, was sampled, and tissue repertoires likely differ.

Donation came from healthy HIV-negative adults that had no recent acute infections or vaccinations. Profiled with immunoSEQ multiplex PCR; TCRdb holds only in-frame clones, not every one. This sample has approximately 1,500,000 clones, with around 97% found just once. The germline gives CDR1 SEHNR, CDR2 FQNEAQ (reference sequence). The CDR3 contains 17 residues. V was pared by 4 bases and J by 4 bases, with 9 bases of the junction left unmatched. Remarks on this clone: Its antigen is not identified.

This clonotype originated in a young man in good health. The sample taken for sequencing was naive CD4+ T cells sorted from blood. Documented subset: CD45RA+ positively selected. This chain joins TRBV7-9 and TRBJ2-7; 14 positions agree with TRBD2. CDR3 bases: TGTGCCAGCAGCTGGGGGGGACTAGCGGGAGACGTATACGAGCAGTACTTC. It is translated as CASSWGGLAGDVYEQYF.